This T cell receptor beta chain is drawn from a study of cytomegalovirus exposure and HLA in healthy donors. Findings and caveats of the study: In vitro, three CMV-associated chains proved specific for CMV antigens.

This CDR3 has 15 residues. V gave up 6 bases and J gave up 0 bases, with 12 bases separating them. In germline, CDR1 is SEHNR, CDR2 FQNEAQ (reference sequence). In the PCR, 60 Vbeta and 13 Jbeta primers were used. TCRdb's copy holds only in-frame clones and misses some; the assay was immunoSEQ multiplex PCR. The table lists 100,000 to 120,000 clones, about three quarters of them singletons, with roughly 2.9% in the top ten. With regard to this clone: Its cognate antigen is unknown.

The chain is built from TRBV7-9 and TRBJ2-1; weak D call: TRBD2 (5 bases). The clonotype originates from a woman aged 55-70 years in good health and CMV-seropositive. Source material: PBMCs. CDR3 amino acids: CASSSGSLSYNEQFF. The CDR3 bases are TGTGCCAGCAGTTCGGGATCGCTCTCCTACAATGAGCAGTTCTTC.